A single sample is the source of the 2 T cell receptor beta chains below, sequenced in a study of blood T cell repertoires in COVID-19. Sequencing was performed with immunoSEQ multiplex PCR; in TCRdb, only in-frame clones are kept and a portion is missing. Here the sample spans around 280,000 clones, about nine tenths being singletons. Specimen: peripheral blood. The receptors were sampled from a woman aged 45-60 years who had recovered from COVID-19.

The rearrangement uses TRBV19 and TRBJ2-2, with 14 bases matching TRBD2. The V gene's germline CDR1 is LNHDA and CDR2 SQIVND (reference sequence). The trim removed 1 base at V and 2 bases at J, leaving 12 bases unmatched. The CDR3 sequence is 21 residues long. CDR3 sequence: CASSIARLAGGPSANTGELFF. CDR3 DNA: TGTGCCAGTAGTATAGCCCGACTAGCGGGAGGGCCATCCGCAAACACCGGGGAGCTGTTTTTT.

V and J are TRBV9 and TRBJ1-2; unclear D gene. Trimming took 0 bases from V and 3 from J, leaving 12 bases between them. The CDR3 consists of 15 residues. Germline lookup yields CDR1 SGDLS and CDR2 YYNGEE. CDR3 sequence: CASSVGPTDDYGYTF. DNA for the CDR3: TGTGCCAGCAGCGTAGGACCTACAGACGACTATGGCTACACCTTC.